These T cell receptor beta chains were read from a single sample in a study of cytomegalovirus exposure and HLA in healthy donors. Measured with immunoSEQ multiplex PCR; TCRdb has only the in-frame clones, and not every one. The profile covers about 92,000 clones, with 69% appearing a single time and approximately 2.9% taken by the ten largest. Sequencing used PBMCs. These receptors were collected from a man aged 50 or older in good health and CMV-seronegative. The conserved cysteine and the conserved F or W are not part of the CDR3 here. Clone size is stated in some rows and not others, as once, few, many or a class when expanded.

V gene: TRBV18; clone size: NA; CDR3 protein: ASSPLGLAGAEQY
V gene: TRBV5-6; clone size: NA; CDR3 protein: ASSRDIDSNQPQH
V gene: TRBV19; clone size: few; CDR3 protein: ASSRTGGQPQH
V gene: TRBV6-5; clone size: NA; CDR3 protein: ASSYSDRTYEQY
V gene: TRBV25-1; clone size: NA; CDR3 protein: ASSDGTSGGPRETQY
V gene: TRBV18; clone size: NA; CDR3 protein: ASTSGTAPYEQY
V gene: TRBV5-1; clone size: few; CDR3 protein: ATSSGPGDTQY
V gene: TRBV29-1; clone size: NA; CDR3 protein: SVEDYQRGGYT
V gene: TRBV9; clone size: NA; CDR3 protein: ASSAQDSSNTGELF
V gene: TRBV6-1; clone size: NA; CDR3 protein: ASTTLFTGTYEQY
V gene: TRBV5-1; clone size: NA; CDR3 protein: ASSLGAVNTEAF
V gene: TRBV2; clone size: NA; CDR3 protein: ASSGASGSYTGELF
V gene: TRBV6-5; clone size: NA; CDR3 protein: ASSRDRKETQY
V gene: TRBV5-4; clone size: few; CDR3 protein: ASSLGGEGREQY
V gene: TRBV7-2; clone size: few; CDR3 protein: ASSPTRDTEAF
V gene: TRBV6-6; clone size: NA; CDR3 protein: ASTLQGKNTEAF
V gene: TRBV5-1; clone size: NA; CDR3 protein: ASSPGHRAPDTQY
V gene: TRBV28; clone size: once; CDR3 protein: ASTWGANYGYT
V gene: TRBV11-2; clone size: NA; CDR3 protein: ASRKTGSQETQY
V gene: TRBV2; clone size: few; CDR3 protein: ASTRERGDGYT
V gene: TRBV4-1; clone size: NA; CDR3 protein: ASSQPPGQGLGMGNSPLH
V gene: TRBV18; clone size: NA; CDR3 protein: ASSTTHGNEQF
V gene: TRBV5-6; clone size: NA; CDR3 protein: ASSLRTGGWDEQY
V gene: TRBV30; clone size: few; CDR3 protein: AWSVDKGDEQY
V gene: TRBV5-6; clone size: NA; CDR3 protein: ASSPTWTDNYGYT
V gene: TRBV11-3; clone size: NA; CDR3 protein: ASSSGGPRDEQF
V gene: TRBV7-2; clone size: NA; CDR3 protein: ASSFGTSGGTAQY
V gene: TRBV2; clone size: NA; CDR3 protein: ASSLGGEKLF
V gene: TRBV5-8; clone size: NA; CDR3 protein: ASSSRQETQY
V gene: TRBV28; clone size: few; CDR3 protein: ASTRPGTGYQPQH
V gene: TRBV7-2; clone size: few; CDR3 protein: ASSLGRADTQY
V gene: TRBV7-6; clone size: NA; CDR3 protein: ASSSLAGGPPETQY
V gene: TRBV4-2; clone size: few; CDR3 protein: ASSQDRTGGPNTGELF
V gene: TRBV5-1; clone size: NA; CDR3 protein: ASSLGLTGGNISPLH
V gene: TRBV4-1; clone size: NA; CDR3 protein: ASSQDDTGFNYGYT
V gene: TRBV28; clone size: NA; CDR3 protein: ASSPQWDRDTQY
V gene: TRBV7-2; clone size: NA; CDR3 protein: ASRREAVDTQY
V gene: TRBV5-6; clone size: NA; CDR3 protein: ASSWRETYEAF
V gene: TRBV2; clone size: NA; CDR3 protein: ASRQGARNQPQH
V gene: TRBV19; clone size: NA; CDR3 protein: ASSVQGRQPQH
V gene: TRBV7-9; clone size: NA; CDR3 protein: ASSSSTVPEQY